One and the same sample provided the 30 T cell receptor beta chains below, sequenced in a study of blood T cells in healthy people across ages. A second roughly 6 to 12 cycle PCR used barcoded and J-beta primers. TCRdb reanalysed the 5' RACE reads using MiXCR and keeps one entry per CDR3 protein. In the table there are around 700,000 distinct CDR3 sequences, 20% to 25% of which are singletons. This same sample was also taken into another study, of T cells of mothers and their children.

Sequencing input: blood. These receptors were collected from a boy aged 5 to 17 in good health.

The rearrangement links TRBV7-2 to TRBJ1-5; the match to TRBD1 covers 10 bases. The CDR3 has 14 residues. Unmatched junction bases numbered 4, after V lost 5 bases and J lost 6 bases. Germline CDR1 reads SGHTA; CDR2 reads FQGNSA. In nucleotides, the CDR3 is TGTGCCAGCAGCCCAGACAGGGGGCCTCAGCCCCAGCATTTT. Translating gives CASSPDRGPQPQHF.

The chain is built from TRBV14 and TRBJ2-1; 7 bases match TRBD2. The length of the CDR3 is 16 residues. Germline V gene sequence: CDR1 SGHDN, CDR2 FVKESK. V trimming: 1 base; J trimming: 1 base; junction bases outside the gene matches: 4. CDR3 DNA: TGTGCCAGCAGCCAAGGGCGGGAGTTGTCCTACAATGAGCAGTTCTTC. It encodes CASSQGRELSYNEQFF.

This clonotype was counted between two and nine times. The V call is TRBV29-1, the J call TRBJ2-1, with 10 nucleotides matching TRBD1. This CDR3 has 13 amino acids. Germline V gene lookup returns CDR1 SQVTM and CDR2 ANQGSEA. V shed 7 bases and J 12 bases; nucleotides not matched to a gene: 12. The CDR3, as DNA: TGCAGCGCCAAGACAGGGGGCTCGAGATCGCAGTTCTTC. Protein sequence: CSAKTGGSRSQFF.

This rearrangement joins TRBV5-1 to TRBJ2-7; the match to TRBD2 covers 8 bases. The junction had 6 bases not matched to a gene; V was cut back by 5 bases and J by 2 bases. Germline CDR1 and CDR2: SGHRS and YFSETQ. The CDR3 loop spans 14 amino acids. CDR3 sequence (DNA): TGCGCCAGCAGTCGCGGGAGGTTCCCCTACGAGCAGTACTTC. Translating it yields CASSRGRFPYEQYF.

This chain uses TRBV4-1 with TRBJ2-5; D is possibly TRBD2 (5 bases). V lost 0 bases, J lost 5 bases, and 13 bases lay in between. Germline CDR1 MGHRA, CDR2 YSYEKL. The CDR3 runs to 15 residues. CDR3: CASSQDGNRRETQYF. The CDR3 region has the DNA TGCGCCAGCAGCCAAGACGGTAATAGGAGGGAGACCCAGTACTTC.

This chain joins TRBV2 and TRBJ2-5, with 8 bases lining up with TRBD1. The germline V gene encodes CDR1 SNHLY and CDR2 FYNNEI. This CDR3 is built from 14 residues. Trimming at V came to 8 bases and at J to 4 bases, leaving 9 bases not matched to a gene. Written as DNA, the CDR3 is TGTGCCAGCGATCGTCAGGGGGCCGCAGAGACCCAGTACTTC. Translated: CASDRQGAAETQYF. Complete variable domain (other parts from reference TRBV2 and TRBJ2-5): EPEVTQTPSHQVTQMGQEVILRCVPISNHLYFYWYRQILGQKVEFLVSFYNNEISEKSEIFDDQFSVERPDGSNFTLKIRSTKLEDSAMYFCASDRQGAAETQYFGPGTRLLVL.

In this sample, this clonotype turned up a few times. The chain has TRBV29-1 and TRBJ1-1; 7 bases line up with TRBD1. The V segment lost 6 bases and the J segment 8 bases; nucleotides outside the gene matches: 12. Looked up from germline, CDR1 is SQVTM and CDR2 is ANQGSEA. The CDR3 extends over 13 amino acids. DNA for the CDR3: TGCAGCGTGATCCGGACAGGCATAGGAGAAGCTTTCTTT. Its protein is CSVIRTGIGEAFF.

Here the CDR3 DNA reads TGTGCCAGCAGCTTAGCGCTGGACTACTTGGGGGATACGCAGTATTTT. It encodes CASSLALDYLGDTQYF. The J gene is TRBJ2-3, the V gene TRBV7-2; possibly TRBD2 for D (6 bases). Trimming removed 0 bases at V and 6 bases at J, with 16 bases between. Germline V gene data show CDR1 as SGHTA and CDR2 as FQGNSA. The CDR3 is made up of 16 amino acids.

This clonotype was detected a few times. This rearrangement joins TRBV4-3 to TRBJ1-4; no firm D call. CDR1 and CDR2 (germline): LGHNA, YSLEER. The CDR3 loop spans 15 amino acids. V lost 3 bases, J lost 5 bases, and 13 bases lay in between. The CDR3, as DNA: TGCGCCAGCAGCCAGAGGGCAGGAGAAAATGAAAAACTGTTTTTT. As protein: CASSQRAGENEKLFF.

This clonotype was picked up a small number of times. This CDR3 is missing its conserved last phenylalanine or tryptophan, likely due to a read error. Because the CDR3's place on the DNA is in doubt, the DNA is left out and the CDR3 is given as listed by TCRdb. J is TRBJ2-7 and V is TRBV4-1; TRBD1 reflects the table's D call only, with no check against the DNA. The germline gives CDR1 MGHRA, CDR2 YSYEKL. The CDR3 spans 9 residues, counting both ends. The CDR3 reads CAMDTALSL.

The chain links TRBV27 to TRBJ2-1; D is perhaps TRBD1 (5 bases). The CDR3 covers 15 residues. Germline V gene data show CDR1 as MNHEY and CDR2 as SMNVEV (reference sequence). V was trimmed by 5 bases and J by 1 base, leaving 12 bases between them. CDR3 sequence (DNA): TGTGCCAGCAGTATGACAGTCCCTTCCTACAATGAGCAGTTCTTC. This encodes CASSMTVPSYNEQFF.

The CDR3 region has the DNA TGTGCCAGCAGCCCAACAGGGGCAACGGGAGCAATCGAGCAGTACTTC. Translation: CASSPTGATGAIEQYF. The J gene is TRBJ2-7, the V gene TRBV7-3, with a tentative D call TRBD1 (7 bases). V lost 5 bases to trimming and J lost 6 bases, with 23 bases between them. This CDR3 has 16 amino acids. Per the germline V gene, CDR1 is SGHTA and CDR2 is FQGTGA.

The rearrangement links TRBV3-1 to TRBJ1-1; possibly TRBD1 for D (5 bases). This CDR3 has 13 residues. Germline CDR1 reads LGHDT; CDR2 reads YNNKEL (reference sequence). Between the trimmed V and J ends, which lost 5 bases and 4 bases, there was a span of 11 bases. The CDR3 DNA reads TGTGCCAGCAGCTTCGACAGCGGCACTGAAGCTTTCTTT. This gives the protein CASSFDSGTEAFF.

This clonotype was seen more than once but under ten times. The chain couples TRBV27 to TRBJ2-7; 12 nucleotides align to TRBD2. The last part of the DNA fits TRBJ2-1 better; the J call may be wrong. CDR1 and CDR2 (germline): MNHEY, SMNVEV (reference sequence). This CDR3 is built from 14 residues. The CDR3 sequence: CASRLAGGSDEQFF. CDR3 sequence (DNA): TGTGCCAGCAGGCTAGCGGGAGGGTCGGACGAGCAGTTCTTC.

This clonotype was observed a handful of times. At one boundary the junction diverges from the germline segment, which might be a read error. In nucleotides, the CDR3 is TGCAGCGTTGGACAGCCGAATAATGAGCAGCTCTTC. This sequence encodes CSVGQPNNEQLF. J is TRBJ2-1 and V is TRBV29-1, with D possibly matching TRBD1 (5 bases). Per germline, CDR1 SQVTM and CDR2 ANQGSEA. The CDR3 length is 12 residues.

This clonotype showed up just a few times. V usage is TRBV20-1 and J usage is TRBJ1-1; no clear D. Deletions cut 3 bases from V and 0 bases from J, with 11 bases between. This CDR3 contains 14 residues. Per the germline V gene, CDR1 is DFQATT and CDR2 is SNEGSKA (reference sequence). CDR3 in DNA: TGCAGTGCTAGGGCAGGAACCATGAACACTGAAGCTTTCTTT. This translates into CSARAGTMNTEAFF.

The chain uses TRBV28 and TRBJ2-5, with 13 bases identical to TRBD2. Gene TRBJ2-1 matches the end of the DNA better, so the J call may be wrong. Germline CDR1 is MDHEN and CDR2 is SYDVKM. This CDR3 has 14 amino acids. The CDR3 DNA follows: TGTGCCAGCGGGACTAGCGGGACAGGGAGTGAGCAGTTCTTC. It encodes CASGTSGTGSEQFF.

V and J are TRBV25-1 and TRBJ2-4; 7 bases match TRBD2. The CDR3 runs 13 residues. V shed 9 bases, J shed 0 bases, and the junction held 2 bases outside the gene matches. Germline CDR1 MGHDK, CDR2 SYGVNS. The CDR3 DNA is TGTGCCAGTGCGGGGGTAGCCAAAAACATTCAGTACTTC. Protein product: CASAGVAKNIQYF.

The rearrangement links TRBV12-3 or TRBV12-4 to TRBJ1-1, with D perhaps TRBD1 (5 bases). V was clipped by 5 bases and J by 1 base, with 11 bases between them. The CDR3 totals 14 residues. CDR3: CASSQGRQNTEAFF. DNA of the CDR3: TGTGCCAGCAGTCAGGGACGGCAGAACACTGAAGCTTTCTTT.

A remark on this clonotype: At one end the junction does not follow the germline gene, possibly because of a read error. This chain uses TRBV6-5 with TRBJ1-2; no clear D gene. The germline V gene encodes CDR1 MNHEY and CDR2 SVGAGI. This CDR3 has 14 residues. CDR3 loop: CASSYSGHSYGNTF. CDR3 DNA: TGTGCCAGCAGTTACTCTGGCCATAGCTATGGCAACACCTTC.

This clonotype has more than one count but fewer than ten. The rearrangement joins TRBV28 to TRBJ2-2; possibly TRBD2 for D (5 bases). Between the trimmed V and J ends, which lost 8 bases and 1 base, there was a span of 11 bases. From germline, CDR1 is MDHEN and CDR2 SYDVKM. The CDR3 length is 14 residues. CDR3 amino acids: CASRGTLNTGELFF. For the CDR3, the DNA is TGTGCCAGCCGGGGAACCCTGAACACCGGGGAGCTGTTTTTT.

This clonotype was observed a few times. The chain couples TRBV27 to TRBJ2-7; D perhaps matches TRBD2 (6 bases). Germline loops: CDR1 MNHEY, CDR2 SMNVEV (reference sequence). The CDR3 runs to 15 residues. The V and J ends lost 6 bases and 2 bases respectively, with 17 bases between them. CDR3 protein: CASRPSVLLPYEQYF. In nucleotides, the CDR3 is TGTGCCAGCAGGCCTAGCGTCCTTCTCCCCTACGAGCAGTACTTC.

The rearrangement joins TRBV29-1 to TRBJ2-7, with D perhaps TRBD1 or TRBD2 (5 bases each). Deletions cut 0 bases from V and 3 bases from J, with 12 bases between. Germline lookup yields CDR1 SQVTM and CDR2 ANQGSEA. The CDR3 has 14 amino acids. The chain's CDR3 is CSVEDQSRGYEQYF. The CDR3 DNA reads TGCAGCGTTGAAGATCAATCGAGGGGCTACGAGCAGTACTTC.

The rearrangement uses TRBV7-9 and TRBJ2-3; 8 nucleotides line up with TRBD2. CDR3 length equals 13 residues. Trimming at V came to 9 bases and at J to 7 bases, leaving 9 bases not matched to a gene. Per germline, CDR1 SEHNR and CDR2 FQNEAQ (reference sequence). For the CDR3, the DNA is TGTGCCAGGGAAAAACCGGGGGGGAATACGCAGTATTTT. Translated, it gives CAREKPGGNTQYF.

This clonotype was counted a few times. This sequence joins TRBV9 and TRBJ1-1; a possible D gene is TRBD1 (5 bases). The germline V gene encodes CDR1 SGDLS and CDR2 YYNGEE. This CDR3 has 16 residues. The V end lost 3 bases, the J end lost 3 bases, and 18 bases lay between the germline ends. The DNA of the CDR3 is TGTGCCAGCAGCGCTTCCATGGGACGGGAGGACACTGAAGCTTTCTTT. Protein product: CASSASMGREDTEAFF.

This clonotype was seen a few times. The chain joins TRBV4-1 to TRBJ2-3, with 9 nucleotides matching TRBD1. Germline V gives CDR1 MGHRA, CDR2 YSYEKL. CDR3 size: 16 residues. V shed 1 base and J 4 bases; nucleotides not matched to a gene: 6. DNA of the CDR3: TGCGCCAGCAGCCAAGTCGGAACAGGGGGCTCAGATACGCAGTATTTT. Translation: CASSQVGTGGSDTQYF.

This clonotype occurred a few times. This chain uses TRBV4-3 with TRBJ2-3, with unresolved D. Looked up from germline, CDR1 is LGHNA and CDR2 is YSLEER. The V gene lost 1 base and the J gene lost 1 base, with 12 bases spanning the gap. This CDR3 comprises 16 residues. CDR3 sequence reads: CASSQALALRTDTQYF. CDR3 sequence (DNA): TGCGCCAGCAGCCAAGCCTTAGCTCTACGCACAGATACGCAGTATTTT.

This clonotype occurred a few times. The J gene is TRBJ2-7, the V gene TRBV7-2; D is undetermined. From germline, CDR1 is SGHTA and CDR2 FQGNSA. V lost 8 bases and J 3 bases, leaving 8 bases between the germline ends. The CDR3 is 11 amino acids. This CDR3 reads CASGEFYEQYF. The CDR3 region has the DNA TGTGCCAGCGGCGAGTTCTACGAGCAGTACTTC.

The chain is built from TRBV20-1 and TRBJ2-7; maybe TRBD1 (6 bases). The V end was cut by 1 base, the J end by 2 bases, with 12 bases between. In germline, CDR1 is DFQATT, CDR2 SNEGSKA (reference sequence). The CDR3 sequence is 14 residues long. The CDR3 reads CSARGQAVTYEQYF. CDR3 in DNA: TGCAGTGCTAGAGGACAGGCAGTTACCTACGAGCAGTACTTC.

This clonotype was found a few times. The genes are TRBV6-5 and TRBJ2-5; weak D call: TRBD2 (5 bases). This CDR3 is built from 14 residues. The V and J ends lost 5 bases and 5 bases respectively, with 15 bases between them. Germline values: CDR1 MNHEY, CDR2 SVGAGI. CDR3 region: CASSAGGVWETQYF. The CDR3 DNA reads as TGTGCCAGCAGTGCCGGAGGAGTCTGGGAGACCCAGTACTTC.